The 5 T cell receptor beta chains given below trace back to one sample, sequenced in a study of blood T cell repertoires in COVID-19. Profiled with immunoSEQ multiplex PCR; TCRdb holds only in-frame clones, not every one. The table shows 45,000 to 75,000 clones, with about 86% occurring only once. The sample consisted of peripheral blood. These receptors originate from a man aged 60 to 75 with acute or convalescent COVID-19.

The genes are TRBV5-1 and TRBJ2-2; D unclear. The CDR3 is made up of 15 amino acids. Germline CDR1 and CDR2: SGHRS and YFSETQ. Trimming took off 4 bases at V and 1 base at J, with 11 bases between the two ends. CDR3 in DNA: TGCGCCAGCAGCCCGGGTTTGCTGAACACCGGGGAGCTGTTTTTT. Protein: CASSPGLLNTGELFF.

The chain joins TRBV5-1 to TRBJ1-4, with D unresolved. The CDR3 sequence is 15 residues long. CDR1 is SGHRS and CDR2 is YFSETQ in the germline V gene. The V end was cut by 0 bases, the J end by 4 bases, with 10 bases between. This CDR3 reads CASSLESNGNEKLFF. The CDR3 DNA reads TGCGCCAGCAGCTTGGAAAGCAATGGTAATGAAAAACTGTTTTTT. The full variable domain, with the rest looked up from reference TRBV5-1 and TRBJ1-4, is KAGVTQTPRYLIKTRGQQVTLSCSPISGHRSVSWYQQTPGQGLQFLFEYFSETQRNKGNFPGRFSGRQFSNSRSEMNVSTLELGDSALYLCASSLESNGNEKLFFGSGTQLSVL.

The CDR3, as DNA: TGCGCCAGCAGCCAAGATTCCGGGGAAGGAGGCGAGCAGTACTTC. Translating it yields CASSQDSGEGGEQYF. The chain joins TRBV4-1 to TRBJ2-7, with a weak D call TRBD2 (5 bases). The ends were cut back, 0 bases at V and 6 bases at J, with 15 bases in the middle. Per the germline V gene, CDR1 is MGHRA and CDR2 is YSYEKL. This CDR3 spans 15 amino acids.

The chain combines TRBV5-5 with TRBJ2-7; 10 nucleotides align to TRBD2. After removal of 1 base from V and 8 bases from J, the junction contained 12 bases not matched to a gene. Germline assignment: CDR1 SGHKS and CDR2 YYEKEE (reference sequence). This CDR3 region has 16 residues. Here the CDR3 reads CASSLFLAGASVQQYF. CDR3 coding DNA: TGTGCCAGCAGCTTGTTTCTAGCGGGAGCATCCGTCCAGCAGTACTTC.

The rearrangement uses TRBV7-8 and TRBJ2-1; D is uncertain. Germline V gives CDR1 SGHVS, CDR2 FQNEAQ. The length of the CDR3 is 14 residues. With 1 base removed from V and 3 bases from J, the gap between germline ends came to 7 bases. The CDR3 here is CASSLGGFYNEQFF. The CDR3 bases are TGTGCCAGCAGCTTAGGAGGATTCTACAATGAGCAGTTCTTC.